Shown below are 30 T cell receptor beta chains from a single sample sequenced in a study of beta chain features in type 1 diabetes. Study results and caveats: In all four CD4+ subsets, TCRB CDR3 length was significantly, moderately reduced in type 1 diabetes.

Sequencing targeted expressed TCRB transcripts, as all isolated RNA had been reverse transcribed. Profiling relied on immunoSEQ multiplex PCR, and the TCRdb table lists in-frame clones only, not all of them. The sample lists about 240,000 clones, about 15% occurring once. These receptors lack a known antigen. Sequencing was performed on naive CD4+ T cells from blood. These receptors were obtained from a man aged 25 to 40 with type 1 diabetes.

There are a few counts of this clone. The CDR3 sequence: CASSGGAYNEQFF. CDR3 bases: TGTGCCAGCTCGGGGGGGGCCTACAATGAGCAGTTCTTC. The chain carries TRBV11-2 and TRBJ2-1, with 8 bases identical to TRBD2. In germline, CDR1 is SGHAT, CDR2 FQNNGV. With 8 bases clipped from V and 2 bases from J, the junction kept 2 bases outside the gene matches. The CDR3 is made up of 13 amino acids.

V and J are TRBV14 and TRBJ2-1, with 8 bases identical to TRBD1. The CDR3 totals 15 residues. V shed 7 bases and J 5 bases; nucleotides not matched to a gene: 10. Germline lookup yields CDR1 SGHDN and CDR2 FVKESK. CDR3 in amino acids: CASTSGGFRNNEQFF. The CDR3 nucleotides read TGTGCCAGCACTTCAGGGGGCTTTCGTAACAATGAGCAGTTCTTC.

In this sample, this clone turned up a few times. The chain has TRBV19 and TRBJ2-5; 8 bases map to TRBD2. The CDR3 loop spans 14 amino acids. Germline CDR1 reads LNHDA; CDR2 reads SQIVND (reference sequence). J was trimmed by 2 bases and V by 4 bases; bases with no gene match: 3. The DNA for the CDR3 is TGTGCCAGTAGTAGAGCGGGAGTTCAAGAGACCCAGTACTTC. Translating it yields CASSRAGVQETQYF. Full variable domain (remainder filled in from reference TRBV19 and TRBJ2-5): DGGITQSPKYLFRKEGQNVTLSCEQNLNHDAMYWYRQDPGQGLRLIYYSQIVNDFQKGDIAEGYSVSREKKESFPLTVTSAQKNPTAFYLCASSRAGVQETQYFGPGTRLLVL.

The chain combines TRBV6-5 with TRBJ2-7; 8 bases align to TRBD1. Unmatched junction bases numbered 5, after V lost 2 bases and J lost 5 bases. The CDR3 consists of 14 residues. CDR1 and CDR2 (germline): MNHEY, SVGAGI. The CDR3 DNA reads TGTGCCAGCAGTTACCGGACAGGGCGGGACGAGCAGTACTTC. This sequence encodes CASSYRTGRDEQYF.

This clone appeared a few times. One end of the junction varies from germline; a read error may be responsible. V is TRBV5-1 and J is TRBJ1-2; a weak D match, TRBD1 (6 bases). Germline assignment: CDR1 SGHRS and CDR2 YFSETQ. The CDR3 totals 13 residues. CDR3 DNA: TGCGCCAGCAGTTTGGACAGCCAGGGCGGCTACACCTTC. It encodes CASSLDSQGGYTF.

This clone was counted only a few times. The rearrangement links TRBV7-9 to TRBJ2-3; 13 nucleotides align to TRBD2. The CDR3 consists of 15 residues. V shed 5 bases, J shed 5 bases, and the junction held 4 bases outside the gene matches. CDR1 SEHNR and CDR2 FQNEAQ come from the germline V gene (reference sequence). In DNA form, the CDR3 reads TGTGCCAGCAGCCCTGGGACTAGCGGGAAAGATACGCAGTATTTT. It yields the protein CASSPGTSGKDTQYF. Looking up the rest from reference TRBV7-9 and TRBJ2-3 gives the full variable domain: DTGVSQNPRHKITKRGQNVTFRCDPISEHNRLYWYRQTLGQGPEFLTYFQNEAQLEKSRLLSDRFSAERPKGSFSTLEIQRTEQGDSAMYLCASSPGTSGKDTQYFGPGTRLTVL.

The chain recombines TRBV11-3 with TRBJ2-7; weak D call: TRBD1 (5 bases). This CDR3 is 17 amino acids long. The germline V and J ends were trimmed by 5 bases and 3 bases, with 23 bases remaining between them. Germline CDR1 SGHNT, CDR2 YENEEA. CDR3 sequence reads: CASSPRRVTGTGYEQYF. Here the CDR3 DNA reads TGTGCCAGCAGCCCACGACGAGTAACAGGTACTGGCTACGAGCAGTACTTC.

The rearrangement joins TRBV19 to TRBJ1-2; D may be TRBD1 (6 bases). Germline V gene lookup returns CDR1 LNHDA and CDR2 SQIVND (reference sequence). Trimming removed 7 bases at V and 5 bases at J, with 17 bases between. This CDR3 is built from 14 residues. Written as DNA, the CDR3 is TGTGCCAGTATCGGGCGGGGGGCAGGTTATGGCTACACCTTC. Protein sequence: CASIGRGAGYGYTF.

This clone has only a few counts. The chain is built from TRBV29-1 and TRBJ1-1; 7 bases are shared with TRBD1. The germline V gene has CDR1 SQVTM and CDR2 ANQGSEA. V lost 8 bases and J lost 4; bases outside the gene matches: 10. The CDR3 is 13 residues long. Here the CDR3 reads CSTLQGSSTEAFF. The CDR3 nucleotides are TGCAGCACTCTACAGGGGTCGTCCACTGAAGCTTTCTTT. Together with reference TRBV29-1 and TRBJ1-1, the CDR3 gives the full variable domain: SAVISQKPSRDICQRGTSLTIQCQVDSQVTMMFWYRQQPGQSLTLIATANQGSEATYESGFVIDKFPISRPNLTFSTLTVSNMSPEDSSIYLCSTLQGSSTEAFFGQGTRLTVV.

This clone has just a few counts. This chain links TRBV5-1 with TRBJ2-3; D possibly corresponds to TRBD1 (5 bases). This CDR3 spans 14 amino acids. The ends were cut back, 1 base at V and 0 bases at J, with 6 bases in the middle. The germline V gene has CDR1 SGHRS and CDR2 YFSETQ. CDR3 bases: TGCGCCAGCAGCTTGAGACAGAGCACAGATACGCAGTATTTT. Translation: CASSLRQSTDTQYF.

The chain joins TRBV5-1 to TRBJ2-6; D might be TRBD1 (6 bases). V dropped 1 base and J dropped 2 bases, with 22 bases sitting between them. This CDR3 has 20 residues. Germline V CDR1 and CDR2: SGHRS, YFSETQ. CDR3 sequence: CASSLSVRGGLLPGANVLTF. The CDR3 bases are TGCGCCAGCAGCTTGAGTGTCAGGGGCGGACTTCTCCCTGGGGCCAACGTCCTGACTTTC.

V usage is TRBV19 and J usage is TRBJ2-5, with 11 bases aligning to TRBD1. V gave up 3 bases and J gave up 5 bases; unmatched junction bases: 5. This CDR3 is 15 amino acids long. Germline CDR1 is LNHDA and CDR2 is SQIVND (reference sequence). The CDR3 protein is CASSIGQGALETQYF. DNA of the CDR3: TGTGCCAGTAGTATTGGACAGGGGGCTCTCGAGACCCAGTACTTC.

The rearrangement joins TRBV7-2 to TRBJ2-6, with a possible D match to TRBD1 (5 bases). V lost 3 bases and J lost 4, with 13 bases in between. Germline values: CDR1 SGHTA, CDR2 FQGNSA. The CDR3 runs 16 residues. The CDR3 nucleotides are TGTGCCAGCAGCTTCGACAGTTCACGGGGGGCCAACGTCCTGACTTTC. This codes for CASSFDSSRGANVLTF.

As concerns this clone: Other DNA sequences in the same sample also yield this CDR3. The CDR3 DNA is TGTGCCAGCAGCGTTTTAAACAATGAGCAGTTCTTC. Encoded protein: CASSVLNNEQFF. This sequence joins TRBV9 and TRBJ2-1; D gene ambiguous. V was pared by 2 bases and J by 5 bases, with 5 bases between. CDR1 and CDR2 (germline): SGDLS, YYNGEE. This CDR3 is 12 amino acids long.

This clone was counted a few times. V is TRBV9 and J is TRBJ2-3; a possible D gene is TRBD1 (6 bases). The CDR3 runs 15 residues. The germline V and J ends were trimmed by 0 bases and 4 bases, with 12 bases remaining between them. Per the germline V gene, CDR1 is SGDLS and CDR2 is YYNGEE. The CDR3 region has the DNA TGTGCCAGCAGCGTAGAGCAGGGGCGGTCAGATACGCAGTATTTT. This sequence encodes CASSVEQGRSDTQYF.

The chain recombines TRBV11-2 with TRBJ2-7, with D possibly matching TRBD2 (5 bases). CDR3 length equals 14 residues. V shed 5 bases and J shed 0 bases, with 11 bases lying between them. The V gene's germline CDR1 is SGHAT and CDR2 FQNNGV. The CDR3 DNA is TGTGCCAGCAGCCTTAGCGCGACCTCCTACGAGCAGTACTTC. As protein: CASSLSATSYEQYF.

This clone was counted a single time. The chain couples TRBV7-9 to TRBJ2-1; 8 bases fit TRBD2. The germline gives CDR1 SEHNR, CDR2 FQNEAQ (reference sequence). The J segment lost 4 bases and the V segment lost 1 base, leaving 6 bases of the junction unmatched. This CDR3 is 16 amino acids long. CDR3 amino acids: CASSLGSGGKYNEQFF. For the CDR3, the DNA is TGTGCCAGCAGCTTAGGGAGCGGGGGAAAATACAATGAGCAGTTCTTC.

The V gene is TRBV4-1, the J gene TRBJ2-7, with 7 bases that match TRBD1. The CDR3 contains 15 residues. Trimming at V came to 1 base and at J to 1 base, leaving 4 bases not matched to a gene. Germline V gene lookup returns CDR1 MGHRA and CDR2 YSYEKL. CDR3 nucleotides: TGCGCCAGCAGCCAAGGCGAACAGGGGTCCTACGAGCAGTACTTC. It specifies CASSQGEQGSYEQYF.

This chain links TRBV27 with TRBJ2-5; D is undetermined. Between the trimmed V and J ends, which lost 0 bases and 2 bases, there was a span of 7 bases. Germline CDR1 MNHEY, CDR2 SMNVEV (reference sequence). CDR3 length equals 14 residues. CDR3 coding DNA: TGTGCCAGCAGTTTATCGTGGAGTCAAGAGACCCAGTACTTC. This translates into CASSLSWSQETQYF.

This clone came up a few times. The chain uses TRBV2 and TRBJ2-5; D might be TRBD1 (5 bases). The CDR3 is 13 amino acids. Germline-derived CDR1 and CDR2 are SNHLY and FYNNEI. V was clipped by 3 bases and J by 4 bases, with 9 bases between them. CDR3 DNA: TGTGCCAGCAGTGATGACAGCGCAGAGACCCAGTACTTC. This gives the protein CASSDDSAETQYF.

The rearrangement joins TRBV19 to TRBJ2-7, with 13 positions matching TRBD2. The CDR3 totals 16 residues. The germline V gene encodes CDR1 LNHDA and CDR2 SQIVND (reference sequence). The ends lost 5 bases at V and 2 bases at J; junction bases unmatched: 6. The CDR3 spells CASSSRTSGGPYEQYF. In nucleotides, the CDR3 is TGTGCCAGTAGTTCTCGGACTAGCGGGGGCCCCTACGAGCAGTACTTC.

This clone was found a few times. The V gene is TRBV30, the J gene TRBJ1-5; a weak D match, TRBD1 (6 bases). The germline gives CDR1 GTSNPN, CDR2 SVGIG (reference sequence). The CDR3 extends over 12 amino acids. Between the trimmed V and J ends, which lost 5 bases and 7 bases, there was a span of 12 bases. In DNA, the CDR3 is TGTGCCTGGGCAAAACAGGGCCAGCCCCAGCATTTT. It yields the protein CAWAKQGQPQHF. Full variable domain (outside the CDR3, taken from reference TRBV30 and TRBJ1-5): SQTIHQWPATLVQPVGSPLSLECTVEGTSNPNLYWYRQAAGRGLQLLFYSVGIGQISSEVPQNLSASRPQDRQFILSSKKLLLSDSGFYLCAWAKQGQPQHFGDGTRLSIL.

The chain joins TRBV28 to TRBJ2-7; TRBD1 matches 10 bases. CDR1 is MDHEN and CDR2 is SYDVKM in the germline V gene. CDR3 length: 14 amino acids. V was clipped by 5 bases and J by 3 bases; unmatched bases: 4. The CDR3 bases are TGTGCCAGCAGTCCGGGACAGGGGATCTACGAGCAGTACTTC. This encodes CASSPGQGIYEQYF.

This clone has just a few counts. The chain couples TRBV6-6 to TRBJ2-5; 8 bases fit TRBD1. This CDR3 region has 15 residues. The V gene's germline CDR1 is MNHNY and CDR2 SVGAGI (reference sequence). Trimming took 6 bases from V and 2 from J; bases not matched to a gene: 8. The CDR3 here is CASRKGQGGQETQYF. The CDR3 bases are TGTGCCAGCAGGAAAGGACAGGGCGGTCAAGAGACCCAGTACTTC.

This clone came up a few times. The gene calls are TRBV4-1 and TRBJ2-5; 7 bases fit TRBD2. CDR3 length: 14 amino acids. CDR1 and CDR2 (germline): MGHRA, YSYEKL. V dropped 1 base and J dropped 9; count of bases not matched to a gene: 8. In nucleotides, the CDR3 is TGCGCCAGCAGCCAAGGACTAGCTGGTGGGGCCCAGTACTTC. This translates into CASSQGLAGGAQYF.

This clone was detected only a few times. The chain recombines TRBV9 with TRBJ2-5, with D possibly matching TRBD1 (8 bases). Per germline, CDR1 SGDLS and CDR2 YYNGEE. Trimming pared 0 bases from V and 5 bases from J, leaving 14 bases between. CDR3 length: 15 amino acids. For the CDR3, the DNA is TGTGCCAGCAGCGTAGCGACAGGGGAGGGGGAGACCCAGTACTTC. Protein sequence: CASSVATGEGETQYF.

V is TRBV6-1 and J is TRBJ2-5; D gene uncertain. Looked up from germline, CDR1 is MNHNS and CDR2 is SASEGT. The V and J ends lost 3 bases and 3 bases respectively, with 5 bases between them. This CDR3 comprises 12 residues. The chain's CDR3 is CASSDQKETQYF. CDR3 in DNA: TGTGCCAGCAGTGACCAGAAAGAGACCCAGTACTTC.

The chain is built from TRBV28 and TRBJ1-1; tentative D call: TRBD1 (6 bases). The CDR3 is 14 residues long. Trimming took off 7 bases at V and 4 bases at J, with 16 bases between the two ends. The germline CDR1 and CDR2 sequences are MDHEN and SYDVKM. The CDR3 is CASTIQGRGTEAFF. The DNA for the CDR3 is TGTGCCAGCACCATACAGGGTAGGGGCACTGAAGCTTTCTTT.

There are a few counts of this clone. V is TRBV30 and J is TRBJ1-2; 8 bases map to TRBD1. This CDR3 spans 14 amino acids. Germline assignment: CDR1 GTSNPN and CDR2 SVGIG (reference sequence). J lost 9 bases, V lost 8 bases, and 17 bases had no gene match. The CDR3 here is CARSGDRMDSSYTF. The CDR3 DNA reads as TGTGCCAGATCCGGGGACAGGATGGATTCAAGCTACACCTTC.

CDR3 bases: TGCGCCAGCAGTGAGACGCCGGGGAAGGGGACCCAGTACTTC. Residues: CASSETPGKGTQYF. The chain couples TRBV10-2 to TRBJ2-5; D perhaps matches TRBD2 (5 bases). The length of the CDR3 is 14 residues. Germline CDR1 is WSHSY and CDR2 is SAAADI. V was trimmed by 2 bases and J by 7 bases, leaving 14 bases between them.